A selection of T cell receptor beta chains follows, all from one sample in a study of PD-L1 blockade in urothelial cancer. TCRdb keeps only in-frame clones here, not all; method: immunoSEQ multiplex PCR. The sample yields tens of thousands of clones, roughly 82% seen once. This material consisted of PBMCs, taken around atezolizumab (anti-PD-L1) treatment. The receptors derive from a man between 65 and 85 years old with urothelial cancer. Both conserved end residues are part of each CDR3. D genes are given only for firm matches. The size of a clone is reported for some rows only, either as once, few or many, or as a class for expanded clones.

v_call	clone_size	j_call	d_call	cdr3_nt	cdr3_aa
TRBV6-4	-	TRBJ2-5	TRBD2	TGTGCCAGCAGCCCGACTAGCGGGGGCGAGACCCAGTACTTC	CASSPTSGGETQYF
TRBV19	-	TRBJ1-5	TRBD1	TGTGCCAGTAGTATTGGTACAGGGGGCATGAATCAGCCCCAGCATTTT	CASSIGTGGMNQPQHF
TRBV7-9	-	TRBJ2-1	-	TGTGCCAGCAGCCTAACGGGAGCTTGGGGTGAGCAGTTCTTC	CASSLTGAWGEQFF
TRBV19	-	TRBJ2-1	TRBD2	TGTGCCAGTAGTATGGGGCGGGGGGTCAATGAGCAGTTCTTC	CASSMGRGVNEQFF
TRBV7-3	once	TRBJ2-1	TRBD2	TGTGCCAGCAGCAAACTAGCGGGAGGGCCTAATGAGCAGTTCTTC	CASSKLAGGPNEQFF
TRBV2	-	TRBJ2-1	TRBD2	TGTGCCAGCAGTGGGGGGGGGACTCTGCAGTTCTTC	CASSGGGTLQFF
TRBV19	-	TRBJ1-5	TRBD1	TGTGCCAGTAGTGCGGACAGGGGACGGGGACAGCCCCAGCATTTT	CASSADRGRGQPQHF
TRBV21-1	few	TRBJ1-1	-	TGTGCCAGCAGCAAGGAGGGACAGAGGAACACTGAAGCTTTCTTT	CASSKEGQRNTEAFF
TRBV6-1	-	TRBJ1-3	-	TGTGCCAGCAGTTATCCAGATTCTGGAAACACCATATATTTT	CASSYPDSGNTIYF
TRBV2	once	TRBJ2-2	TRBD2	TGTGCCAGCAGAATTACTAGCGGGGGGTCCGGCGGGGAGCTGTTTTTT	CASRITSGGSGGELFF
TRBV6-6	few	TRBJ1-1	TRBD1	TGTGCCAGCAGAACAGGGGGCTCGAACACTGAAGCTTTCTTT	CASRTGGSNTEAFF
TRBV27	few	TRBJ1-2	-	TGTGCCAGCGGAGGCCTGACCTATGGCTACACCTTC	CASGGLTYGYTF
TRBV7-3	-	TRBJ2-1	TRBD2	TGTGCCAGCAGCTTCAGTTCAGCTAGCGGCAATGAGCAGTTCTTC	CASSFSSASGNEQFF
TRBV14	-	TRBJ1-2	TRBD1	TGTGCCAGCAGCCAAAGGGTGGGACAGAGCTATGGCTACACCTTC	CASSQRVGQSYGYTF
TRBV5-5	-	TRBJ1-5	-	TGTGCCAGCAGCTTGGGGCAGGTAGGACAGCCCCAGCATTTT	CASSLGQVGQPQHF
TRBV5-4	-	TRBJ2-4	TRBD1	TGTGCCAGCAGCTTGGTTAGGACAGGGGGTATAGCCAAAAACATTCAGTACTTC	CASSLVRTGGIAKNIQYF
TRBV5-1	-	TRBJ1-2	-	TGCGCCAGCAGCCCACTACAGGGAGATGGCTACACCTTC	CASSPLQGDGYTF
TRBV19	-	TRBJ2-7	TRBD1	TGTGCCAGTAGTATTCCCGGGACAGGGGCCTACGAGCAGTACTTC	CASSIPGTGAYEQYF
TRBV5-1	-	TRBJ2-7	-	TGCGCCAGCAGCTTACAGGGTACCTCCTACGAGCAGTACTTC	CASSLQGTSYEQYF
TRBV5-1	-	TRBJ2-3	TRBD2	TGCGCCAGCAGCCCGGGAGGGTCTAGCGGGGGAGATACGCAGTATTTT	CASSPGGSSGGDTQYF
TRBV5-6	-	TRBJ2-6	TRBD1	TGTGCCAGCAAAGACAGGGGAGGCAACGTCCTGACTTTC	CASKDRGGNVLTF
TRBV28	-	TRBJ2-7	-	TGTGCCAGCAGGGGTACATCTTGGGCCCACGAGCAGTACTTC	CASRGTSWAHEQYF
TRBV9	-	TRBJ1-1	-	TGTGCCAGCAGCGAAAGAGGGAAGACTGAAGCTTTCTTT	CASSERGKTEAFF
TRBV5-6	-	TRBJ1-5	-	TGTGCCAGCAGCTCAACAGCCGTCAATAGCAATCAGCCCCAGCATTTT	CASSSTAVNSNQPQHF
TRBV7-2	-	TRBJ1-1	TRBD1	TGTGCCAGCAGCCGAGGGGCAGGGGGTCTAAACACTGAAGCTTTCTTT	CASSRGAGGLNTEAFF
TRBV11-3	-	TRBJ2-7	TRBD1	TGTGCCAGCAGCCCGGGACAGGGAAGTTCCGAGCAGTACTTC	CASSPGQGSSEQYF
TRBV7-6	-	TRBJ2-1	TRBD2	TGTGCCAGCAGCTCCGGGACTAGCGGTTACAATGAGCAGTTCTTC	CASSSGTSGYNEQFF
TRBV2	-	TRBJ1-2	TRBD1	TGTGCCGGGCGCGAAGCGACAGGGAACTATGGCTACACCTTC	CAGREATGNYGYTF
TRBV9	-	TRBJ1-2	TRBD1	TGTGCCAGCAGCGTAGGCACAGGGGTTTATGGCTACACCTTC	CASSVGTGVYGYTF
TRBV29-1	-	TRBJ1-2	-	TGCAGCGTTGCTGACAGCCGCCTATGGAGCTACACCTTC	CSVADSRLWSYTF
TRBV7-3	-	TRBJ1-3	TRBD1	TGTGCCAGCAGCCAGGACAGGGCCGGTTCTGGAAACACCATATATTTT	CASSQDRAGSGNTIYF
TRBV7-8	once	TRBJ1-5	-	TGTGCCAGCAGCGCAATTCGGACAGAGAGCAATCAGCCCCAGCATTTT	CASSAIRTESNQPQHF
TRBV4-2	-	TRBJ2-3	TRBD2	TGTGCCAGCAGCCTCTTAGCGGGGCACACAGATACGCAGTATTTT	CASSLLAGHTDTQYF
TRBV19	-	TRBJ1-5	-	TGTGCCAGTAGCACTTTAAGCAATCAGCCCCAGCATTTT	CASSTLSNQPQHF
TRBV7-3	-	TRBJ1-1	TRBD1	TGTGCCAGCAGCTTAATTCCCCCAGGGGGCTCAGCAACCCCGAACACTGAAGCTTTCTTT	CASSLIPPGGSATPNTEAFF
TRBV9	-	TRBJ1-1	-	TGTGCCAGCAGCGTAGAACAGCTGAACACTGAAGCTTTCTTT	CASSVEQLNTEAFF
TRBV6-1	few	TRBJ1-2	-	TGTGCCAGCCTACCTAAGGGGTATGGCTACACCTTC	CASLPKGYGYTF
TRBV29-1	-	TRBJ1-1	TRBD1	TGCAGCGTCGTGACAGGGATGGGCACTGAAGCTTTCTTT	CSVVTGMGTEAFF
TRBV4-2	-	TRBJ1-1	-	TGTGCCAGCAGCCAAGTAGGAGTGAACACTGAAGCTTTCTTT	CASSQVGVNTEAFF
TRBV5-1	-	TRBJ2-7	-	TGCGCCAGCAGCTTGGGGCAGGCCACTCGCGAGCAGTACTTC	CASSLGQATREQYF
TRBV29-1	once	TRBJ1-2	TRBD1	TGCAGCGTTGTAACAGGGGGTCTCGATGGCTACACCTTC	CSVVTGGLDGYTF
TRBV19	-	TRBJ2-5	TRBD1	TGTGCCAGTACCCCGACAGGGATACAAGAGACCCAGTACTTC	CASTPTGIQETQYF
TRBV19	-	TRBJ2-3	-	TGTGCCAGTAGTAAGGCTAGGAGCACAGATACGCAGTATTTT	CASSKARSTDTQYF
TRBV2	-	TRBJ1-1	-	TGTGCCAGCAGTGAACAATTTGAAGCTTTCTTT	CASSEQFEAFF
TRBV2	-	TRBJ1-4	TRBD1	TGTGCCAGCATCAGAGGGAGGACAGGGGTTGAAAAACTGTTTTTT	CASIRGRTGVEKLFF